Shown below are 21 T cell receptor beta chains from a single sample sequenced in a study of OX40 agonist ivuxolimab in advanced cancers. Sequencing used immunoSEQ multiplex PCR; TCRdb keeps in-frame clones, though not all of them. Counted here are more than 90,000 clones, 70% to 85% occurring once; the ten biggest clones make up 5.5%. Sample: CD4+ or CD8+ T cells sorted from blood, taken in a trial of the OX40 agonist ivuxolimab. These receptors came from an adult with an advanced solid tumor such as melanoma, head and neck, liver or kidney cancer.

This clone qualifies as medium-sized. The V and J genes are TRBV6-5 and TRBJ2-7, with D maybe TRBD2 (6 bases). V was shortened by 5 bases and J by 6 bases, with 17 bases between the two germline ends. The CDR3 spans 14 residues. Germline values: CDR1 MNHEY, CDR2 SVGAGI. The CDR3 DNA sequence: TGTGCCAGCAGTCGGGGGTCGGGATGGTCCGAGCAGTACTTC. Translated, it gives CASSRGSGWSEQYF.

The V call is TRBV4-1, the J call TRBJ2-7, with D perhaps matching TRBD1 or TRBD2 (5 bases each). V was trimmed by 0 bases and J by 3 bases, leaving 15 bases between them. The CDR3 length is 16 residues. Germline lookup yields CDR1 MGHRA and CDR2 YSYEKL. Written as DNA, the CDR3 is TGCGCCAGCAGCCAAGAGTCAGGGACGAGACTCTACGAGCAGTACTTC. Amino acid sequence: CASSQESGTRLYEQYF.

The V gene is TRBV29-1, the J gene TRBJ1-4; D possibly corresponds to TRBD1 (5 bases). Trimming removed 7 bases from V and 7 bases from J, with 13 bases in between. The CDR3 covers 12 residues. Germline loops: CDR1 SQVTM, CDR2 ANQGSEA. The CDR3 bases are TGCAGCGCCCGGGGCGGCGGTGAAAAACTGTTTTTT. As protein: CSARGGGEKLFF.

The V gene is TRBV19, the J gene TRBJ2-6, with TRBD2 as a possible D gene (5 bases). This CDR3 has 16 amino acids. Germline CDR1 is LNHDA and CDR2 is SQIVND (reference sequence). The ends were cut back, 3 bases at V and 2 bases at J, with 11 bases in the middle. Here the CDR3 reads CASSIRVRAGANVLTF. CDR3 sequence (DNA): TGTGCCAGTAGTATTCGGGTGCGGGCTGGGGCCAACGTCCTGACTTTC.

The chain is built from TRBV9 and TRBJ1-2; D ambiguous. CDR3 size: 15 residues. The germline gives CDR1 SGDLS, CDR2 YYNGEE. Trimming removed 0 bases at V and 3 bases at J, with 12 bases between. CDR3 loop: CASSVEAGWDYGYTF. The CDR3, as DNA: TGTGCCAGCAGCGTAGAGGCGGGTTGGGACTATGGCTACACCTTC.

The chain joins TRBV19 to TRBJ2-7; D is unclear. V lost 5 bases, J lost 0 bases, and 8 bases lay in between. The germline gives CDR1 LNHDA, CDR2 SQIVND (reference sequence). The CDR3 length is 13 residues. CDR3 loop: CASSPASSYEQYF. The CDR3, as DNA: TGTGCCAGTAGTCCCGCTAGCTCCTACGAGCAGTACTTC.

The CDR3 reads CASSLGTGTLQPQHF. The CDR3 coding sequence is TGTGCCAGCAGCTTGGGGACAGGGACGCTTCAGCCCCAGCATTTT. V gene TRBV5-8 combines with J gene TRBJ1-5; TRBD1 aligns across 8 bases. Germline CDR1 SGHTS, CDR2 YDEGEE. The CDR3 contains 15 residues. With V trimmed by 0 bases and J by 6 bases, 5 bases remained unmatched. Full variable domain (missing parts from reference TRBV5-8 and TRBJ1-5): EAGVTQSPTHLIKTRGQQATLRCSPISGHTSVYWYQQALGLGLQFLLWYDEGEERNRGNFPPRFSGRQFPNYSSELNVNALELEDSALYLCASSLGTGTLQPQHFGDGTRLSIL.

V is TRBV19 and J is TRBJ2-5; D is possibly TRBD2 (5 bases). CDR3 length: 13 amino acids. Trimming took 4 bases from V and 0 from J, leaving 6 bases between them. Germline assignment: CDR1 LNHDA and CDR2 SQIVND (reference sequence). The DNA for the CDR3 is TGTGCCAGTAGTAGGGAGTACCAAGAGACCCAGTACTTC. It specifies CASSREYQETQYF.

V and J are TRBV5-1 and TRBJ2-3; 7 nucleotides line up with TRBD1. The CDR3 runs 16 residues. The V and J ends lost 4 bases and 1 base, in that order; junction bases with no gene match: 9. Germline-derived CDR1 and CDR2 are SGHRS and YFSETQ. The CDR3 region is CASSVSGTAGTDTQYF. In DNA, the CDR3 is TGCGCCAGCAGCGTATCCGGGACAGCTGGCACAGATACGCAGTATTTT.

The chain links TRBV6-6 to TRBJ1-1, with D unresolved. The CDR3 spans 13 residues. Germline CDR1 is MNHNY and CDR2 is SVGAGI (reference sequence). Trimming pared 0 bases from V and 3 bases from J, leaving 5 bases between. CDR3 sequence: CASSYSPDTEAFF. The CDR3 nucleotides read TGTGCCAGCAGTTACTCCCCGGACACTGAAGCTTTCTTT.

By sample fraction, this clone is medium-sized. V is TRBV29-1 and J is TRBJ1-1; D is ambiguous. Germline CDR1 reads SQVTM; CDR2 reads ANQGSEA. There are 12 residues in the CDR3. V was trimmed by 7 bases and J by 0 bases, leaving 9 bases between them. CDR3 sequence: CSADILNTEAFF. CDR3 bases: TGCAGCGCTGACATACTGAACACTGAAGCTTTCTTT.

This clone was seen a few times. The chain has TRBV4-1 and TRBJ2-7, with D perhaps matching TRBD1 or TRBD2 (5 bases each). CDR1 and CDR2 (germline): MGHRA, YSYEKL. Trimming took 4 bases from V and 2 from J, leaving 12 bases between them. CDR3 length equals 14 residues. The CDR3 sequence: CASSLGTGTYEQYF. CDR3 bases: TGCGCCAGCAGCCTAGGGACGGGTACCTACGAGCAGTACTTC.

The V call is TRBV5-1, the J call TRBJ2-1, with 11 positions matching TRBD2. In germline, CDR1 is SGHRS, CDR2 YFSETQ. The CDR3 has 14 residues. The V segment lost 4 bases and the J segment 9 bases; nucleotides outside the gene matches: 6. The CDR3 reads CASSPDSGRVEQFF. The CDR3 DNA reads as TGCGCCAGCAGCCCCGATAGCGGGAGGGTTGAGCAGTTCTTC.

This clone came up once. The chain uses TRBV10-3 and TRBJ1-5; D remains ambiguous. V was clipped by 10 bases and J by 4 bases, with 14 bases between them. The CDR3 has 13 amino acids. Per the germline V gene, CDR1 is ENHRY and CDR2 is SYGVKD. The CDR3: CATKKDGNQPQHF. For the CDR3, the DNA is TGTGCCACCAAGAAGGACGGTAATCAGCCCCAGCATTTT.

The genes are TRBV15 and TRBJ2-1; 10 nucleotides line up with TRBD2. With 5 bases clipped from V and 1 base from J, the junction kept 5 bases outside the gene matches. Per germline, CDR1 LNHNV and CDR2 YYDKDF (reference sequence). The CDR3 loop spans 16 amino acids. CDR3 DNA: TGTGCCACCAGCCCTCTAGCGGGAGTGTCCTACAATGAGCAGTTCTTC. Its protein product is CATSPLAGVSYNEQFF.

This sequence joins TRBV7-9 and TRBJ2-3; 9 bases are shared with TRBD2. J gave up 1 base and V 5 bases, and 7 bases lay outside the gene matches. CDR3 length equals 16 residues. Germline CDR1 is SEHNR and CDR2 is FQNEAQ (reference sequence). CDR3 amino acids: CASSPLGLAGTDTQYF. CDR3 in DNA: TGTGCCAGCAGCCCACTGGGACTAGCTGGCACAGATACGCAGTATTTT. Drawing the rest from reference TRBV7-9 and TRBJ2-3, the complete variable domain is DTGVSQNPRHKITKRGQNVTFRCDPISEHNRLYWYRQTLGQGPEFLTYFQNEAQLEKSRLLSDRFSAERPKGSFSTLEIQRTEQGDSAMYLCASSPLGLAGTDTQYFGPGTRLTVL.

The chain uses TRBV14 and TRBJ2-7; 10 bases are shared with TRBD2. With 0 bases clipped from V and 4 bases from J, the junction kept 21 bases outside the gene matches. Germline V gives CDR1 SGHDN, CDR2 FVKESK. The CDR3 extends over 21 amino acids. The CDR3 bases are TGTGCCAGCAGCCAAGATCCTAGCGGACTAGCGGTGCCCTCCCTCCTTTACGAGCAGTACTTC. Encoded protein: CASSQDPSGLAVPSLLYEQYF.

CDR3 sequence (DNA): TGTGCCAGCTCACCAGTCCCTAGTGTAGCGGGGGGCTCCTACAATGAGCAGTTCTTC. Protein product: CASSPVPSVAGGSYNEQFF. This sequence joins TRBV18 and TRBJ2-1; 10 nucleotides agree with TRBD2. Trimming cost V 2 bases and J 0 bases; bases outside gene matches: 10. The CDR3 is made up of 19 amino acids. Germline V gene lookup returns CDR1 KGHSH and CDR2 LQKENI.

This sequence joins TRBV5-4 and TRBJ2-6; D might be TRBD2 (5 bases). CDR1 is SGHNT, CDR2 YYREEE, per germline (reference sequence). V was clipped by 0 bases and J by 10 bases, with 11 bases between them. This CDR3 has 14 residues. Here the CDR3 reads CASSLAGVVNVLTF. CDR3 in DNA: TGTGCCAGCAGCTTGGCCGGGGTGGTAAACGTCCTGACTTTC.

The gene calls are TRBV2 and TRBJ1-1; D uncertain. The CDR3 totals 13 residues. Germline V CDR1 and CDR2: SNHLY, FYNNEI. V lost 1 base to trimming and J lost 0 bases, with 3 bases between them. In nucleotides, the CDR3 is TGTGCCAGCAGTGAAGACCTGAACACTGAAGCTTTCTTT. It translates to CASSEDLNTEAFF.

The V gene is TRBV6-4, the J gene TRBJ2-1; TRBD2 matches at 8 bases. CDR3 length equals 15 residues. From germline, CDR1 is MRHNA and CDR2 SNTAGT. V trimming: 3 bases; J trimming: 2 bases; junction bases outside the gene matches: 3. The CDR3: CASSEDSGTYNEQFF. In DNA, the CDR3 is TGTGCCAGCAGTGAAGATAGCGGGACCTACAATGAGCAGTTCTTC.